A single sample gave rise to the 20 T cell receptor beta chains below, sequenced in a study of shared clonotypes between healthy human individuals. TCRdb keeps only in-frame clones here, not all; method: immunoSEQ multiplex PCR. The repertoire includes 2,500,000 or so clones, less than 95% of them detected once, and approximately 0.4% sits in the top ten. Sequencing used naive CD4+ T cells from PBMCs. The subset is: CD45RA+ positively selected. The receptor source for this set is a man aged 18 to 35 in good health. Some clones in this sample may be carry-over from other donors' samples.

The chain joins TRBV5-1 to TRBJ2-1; D call uncertain. Per the germline V gene, CDR1 is SGHRS and CDR2 is YFSETQ. V lost 2 bases and J lost 2, with 11 bases in between. There are 15 residues in the CDR3. CDR3: CASSFEGSPYNEQFF. The CDR3 nucleotides read TGCGCCAGCAGCTTCGAAGGTTCCCCCTACAATGAGCAGTTCTTC.

The chain recombines TRBV2 with TRBJ1-2; D might be TRBD1 (5 bases). The germline CDR1 and CDR2 sequences are SNHLY and FYNNEI. The CDR3 runs 13 residues. V dropped 7 bases and J dropped 3 bases, with 12 bases sitting between them. This CDR3 is CASTGGEDYGYTF. Written as DNA, the CDR3 is TGTGCCAGCACGGGGGGTGAGGACTATGGCTACACCTTC.

The rearrangement links TRBV5-1 to TRBJ1-2; D is possibly TRBD1 (6 bases). Deletions cut 4 bases from V and 6 bases from J, with 22 bases between. The germline V gene encodes CDR1 SGHRS and CDR2 YFSETQ. The CDR3 consists of 16 residues. CDR3 DNA sequence: TGCGCCAGCAGCCCGGACGTGTACAGGGAGAGCGATGGCTACACCTTC. It encodes CASSPDVYRESDGYTF. Full variable domain (rest looked up from reference TRBV5-1 and TRBJ1-2): KAGVTQTPRYLIKTRGQQVTLSCSPISGHRSVSWYQQTPGQGLQFLFEYFSETQRNKGNFPGRFSGRQFSNSRSEMNVSTLELGDSALYLCASSPDVYRESDGYTFGSGTRLTVV.

This chain connects TRBV5-1 to TRBJ1-4; a possible D gene is TRBD1 (6 bases). CDR1 and CDR2 (germline): SGHRS, YFSETQ. The CDR3 consists of 16 residues. Trimming took off 2 bases at V and 0 bases at J, with 11 bases between the two ends. The CDR3 bases are TGCGCCAGCAGCTTAGGGACACATGCAACTAATGAAAAACTGTTTTTT. Amino acids: CASSLGTHATNEKLFF. The full variable domain, completed using reference TRBV5-1 and TRBJ1-4, is KAGVTQTPRYLIKTRGQQVTLSCSPISGHRSVSWYQQTPGQGLQFLFEYFSETQRNKGNFPGRFSGRQFSNSRSEMNVSTLELGDSALYLCASSLGTHATNEKLFFGSGTQLSVL.

This sequence joins TRBV9 and TRBJ2-5, with D possibly matching TRBD2 (6 bases). V lost 0 bases, J lost 0 bases, and 9 bases lay in between. Germline CDR1 SGDLS, CDR2 YYNGEE. The length of the CDR3 is 15 residues. CDR3 nucleotides: TGTGCCAGCAGCGTAGTCGGCGGGAACCAAGAGACCCAGTACTTC. Encoded protein: CASSVVGGNQETQYF.

The chain recombines TRBV11-3 with TRBJ2-5; TRBD2 is a possible D gene (6 bases). The CDR3 is 13 amino acids. Germline V gene data show CDR1 as SGHNT and CDR2 as YENEEA. V lost 1 base to trimming and J lost 5 bases, with 8 bases between them. The CDR3 DNA follows: TGTGCCAGCAGCTTAGGCGGGGTTGAGACCCAGTACTTC. It translates to CASSLGGVETQYF.

This clone was seen more than once but under ten times. J is TRBJ1-2 and V is TRBV29-1; 8 nucleotides agree with TRBD1. V lost 6 bases, J lost 4 bases, and 7 bases stayed unmatched. This CDR3 comprises 13 residues. The germline V gene encodes CDR1 SQVTM and CDR2 ANQGSEA. CDR3 residues: CSVAGGVGYGYTF. In nucleotides, the CDR3 is TGCAGCGTCGCAGGGGGCGTCGGCTATGGCTACACCTTC.

This chain uses TRBV20-1 with TRBJ2-5; D possibly corresponds to TRBD1 (6 bases). The germline V gene has CDR1 DFQATT and CDR2 SNEGSKA (reference sequence). The V end was cut by 4 bases, the J end by 9 bases, with 9 bases between. The CDR3 covers 10 residues. In DNA, the CDR3 is TGCAGTGCTAACCCAGGGGCCCAGTACTTC. Its translation: CSANPGAQYF.

This clone came up a few times. The CDR3 sequence: CASSLPSPNTGELFF. The CDR3 DNA is TGCGCCAGCAGCTTGCCTAGCCCGAACACCGGGGAGCTGTTTTTT. The V gene is TRBV5-1, the J gene TRBJ2-2, with D maybe TRBD2 (5 bases). From germline, CDR1 is SGHRS and CDR2 YFSETQ. This CDR3 contains 15 residues. V gave up 1 base and J gave up 0 bases, with 7 bases separating them.

The chain is built from TRBV5-4 and TRBJ2-7; TRBD1 matches at 7 bases. J lost 3 bases, V lost 0 bases, and 6 bases had no gene match. This CDR3 has 15 amino acids. CDR1 and CDR2 (germline): SGHNT, YYREEE (reference sequence). The CDR3 sequence: CASSLGGGGIYEQYF. Here the CDR3 DNA reads TGTGCCAGCAGCTTGGGAGGGGGCGGTATCTACGAGCAGTACTTC.

The chain carries TRBV5-1 and TRBJ2-1; the match to TRBD2 covers 8 bases. With 4 bases clipped from V and 4 bases from J, the junction kept 13 bases outside the gene matches. In germline, CDR1 is SGHRS, CDR2 YFSETQ. This CDR3 is built from 17 residues. The DNA for the CDR3 is TGCGCCAGCAGCCCCTGGGGCGCGGGAGGAAGGTACAATGAGCAGTTCTTC. Protein product: CASSPWGAGGRYNEQFF.

The V gene is TRBV10-3, the J gene TRBJ1-1; TRBD1 matches 7 bases. V shed 0 bases, J shed 1 base, and the junction held 5 bases outside the gene matches. Germline assignment: CDR1 ENHRY and CDR2 SYGVKD. The CDR3 sequence is 16 residues long. CDR3 loop: CAISESTGDENTEAFF. Here the CDR3 DNA reads TGTGCCATCAGTGAGTCTACAGGGGATGAGAACACTGAAGCTTTCTTT.

V usage is TRBV18 and J usage is TRBJ2-3; tentatively, D is TRBD1 (5 bases). CDR1 and CDR2 from the germline V gene are KGHSH and LQKENI. The V and J ends lost 3 bases and 1 base respectively, with 14 bases between them. The CDR3 has 16 residues. Written as DNA, the CDR3 is TGTGCCAGCTCACCTCTGGCAGGGCTGGGCACAGATACGCAGTATTTT. Translating gives CASSPLAGLGTDTQYF.

The rearrangement uses TRBV28 and TRBJ2-3, with 7 bases that match TRBD1. J was trimmed by 3 bases and V by 7 bases; bases with no gene match: 7. Germline CDR1 and CDR2: MDHEN and SYDVKM. This CDR3 contains 14 residues. The CDR3 loop reads CASNRQGGTDTQYF. CDR3 in DNA: TGTGCCAGCAACCGACAGGGTGGGACAGATACGCAGTATTTT.

The chain combines TRBV29-1 with TRBJ2-5, with D tentatively TRBD1 (6 bases). Between the trimmed V and J ends, which lost 3 bases and 1 base, there was a span of 12 bases. The CDR3 length is 14 residues. CDR1 and CDR2 (germline): SQVTM, ANQGSEA. CDR3 bases: TGCAGCGTTGACAGGGGTAGGGGCCAAGAGACCCAGTACTTC. Encoded protein: CSVDRGRGQETQYF.

In this sample, this clone turned up a few times. V is TRBV7-3 and J is TRBJ2-1; D not certain. Germline loops: CDR1 SGHTA, CDR2 FQGTGA. This CDR3 region has 13 residues. Trimming took off 5 bases at V and 9 bases at J, with 14 bases between the two ends. This CDR3 is CASSATTIGEQFF. CDR3 bases: TGTGCCAGCAGCGCAACTACCATCGGTGAGCAGTTCTTC. The variable domain in full, with the rest retrieved from reference TRBV7-3 and TRBJ2-1, is GAGVSQTPSNKVTEKGKYVELRCDPISGHTALYWYRQSLGQGPEFLIYFQGTGAADDSGLPNDRFFAVRPEGSVSTLKIQRTERGDSAVYLCASSATTIGEQFFGPGTRLTVL.

The chain uses TRBV28 and TRBJ2-7, with a possible D match to TRBD1 (5 bases). CDR1 and CDR2 from the germline V gene are MDHEN and SYDVKM. The CDR3 is 14 amino acids. V dropped 7 bases and J dropped 6 bases, with 19 bases sitting between them. CDR3 protein: CASKLRAGQVEQYF. DNA of the CDR3: TGTGCCAGCAAACTTAGGGCAGGGCAGGTCGAGCAGTACTTC.

This chain links TRBV4-2 with TRBJ2-7; D remains ambiguous. There are 11 residues in the CDR3. Germline V gene lookup returns CDR1 LGHNA and CDR2 YNFKEQ. The V gene lost 0 bases and the J gene lost 6 bases, with 3 bases spanning the gap. The CDR3 DNA sequence: TGTGCCAGCAGCCAAGACTCCGAGCAGTACTTC. Amino acid sequence: CASSQDSEQYF.

The J gene is TRBJ2-6, the V gene TRBV7-3; D is possibly TRBD2 (6 bases). Looked up from germline, CDR1 is SGHTA and CDR2 is FQGTGA. V shed 2 bases and J shed 4 bases, with 9 bases lying between them. CDR3 size: 15 residues. The CDR3 here is CASSLGAGGANVLTF. The CDR3 bases are TGTGCCAGCAGCTTAGGGGCGGGAGGGGCCAACGTCCTGACTTTC.

This chain links TRBV4-2 with TRBJ1-2; D unresolved. Germline V lookup: CDR1 LGHNA, CDR2 YNFKEQ. V was clipped by 0 bases and J by 7 bases, with 9 bases between them. This CDR3 region has 13 residues. The CDR3 region is CASSQEKGAGYTF. CDR3 DNA: TGTGCCAGCAGCCAAGAAAAAGGTGCTGGCTACACCTTC.